The present entry profiles one TCR beta chain with its context. The sample is drawn from a study of shared T cell receptors in the human thymus. This CDR3 is 18 amino acids long. V shed 5 bases and J 1 base; nucleotides not matched to a gene: 11. Germline CDR1 is SGHVT and CDR2 is SQSDAQ. Libraries were prepared by immunoSEQ multiplex PCR; TCRdb keeps only in-frame clonotypes and omits some of them. The sample lists hundreds of thousands of clones, around 87% occurring once. These data were also reused for a study on human thymus T cells. That paper adds: Thymic tissue was derived from resections collected during corrective heart surgery. A high degree of thymic repertoire overlap among unrelated individuals was reported in related research.

The chain uses TRBV7-4 and TRBJ1-1; 12 bases map to TRBD1. The sample was thymocytes. This TCR derives from a boy under two years old with a congenital heart defect. Here the CDR3 reads CASSTRGTGGLGNTEAFF. CDR3 DNA sequence: TGTGCCAGCAGCACTCGCGGGACAGGGGGCCTTGGGAACACTGAAGCTTTCTTT. The full variable domain, in which reference TRBV7-4 and TRBJ1-1 provide the parts outside the CDR3, is GAGVSQSPRYKVAKRGRDVALRCDSISGHVTLYWYRQTLGQGSEVLTYSQSDAQRDKSGRPSGRFSAERPERSVSTLKIQRTEQGDSAVYLCASSTRGTGGLGNTEAFFGQGTRLTVV.